The 30 T cell receptor beta chains below were found in one sample sequenced in a study of cytomegalovirus exposure and HLA in healthy donors. The PCR contained 60 Vbeta and 13 Jbeta primers. Data came from immunoSEQ multiplex PCR; TCRdb stores just in-frame clones and leaves some out. The table has about 140,000 clones, roughly 80% seen once; the top ten hold 6.5% to 7%. The sequenced sample was PBMCs. The source of these receptors is a man aged 35-49 years in good health and CMV-seropositive.

This clone was detected only once. The rearrangement uses TRBV27 and TRBJ2-7; TRBD2 aligns across 7 bases. Per germline, CDR1 MNHEY and CDR2 SMNVEV (reference sequence). The CDR3 runs 15 residues. The V gene end was trimmed by 2 bases and the J gene end by 4 bases; junction bases not matched to a gene: 8. CDR3 amino acids: CASSLRGGRGYEQYF. The CDR3 DNA is TGTGCCAGCAGTTTACGAGGCGGGAGAGGGTACGAGCAGTACTTC.

V and J are TRBV28 and TRBJ2-3, with TRBD2 matching over 10 bases. Germline V lookup: CDR1 MDHEN, CDR2 SYDVKM. This CDR3 region has 16 residues. V lost 2 bases and J lost 1; bases outside the gene matches: 3. CDR3 sequence reads: CASSLALAGGTDTQYF. The CDR3 DNA sequence: TGTGCCAGCAGTTTAGCCCTAGCGGGGGGCACAGATACGCAGTATTTT.

This chain's CDR3 is CASSHNRGSYTF. Written as DNA, the CDR3 is TGTGCCAGCAGCCACAACAGGGGTAGCTACACCTTC. The chain carries TRBV13 and TRBJ1-2; TRBD1 aligns across 7 bases. The CDR3 contains 12 residues. Germline CDR1 PRHDT, CDR2 FYEKMQ (reference sequence). With 5 bases clipped from V and 9 bases from J, the junction kept 6 bases outside the gene matches. The whole variable domain, remainder taken from reference TRBV13 and TRBJ1-2, is AAGVIQSPRHLIKEKRETATLKCYPIPRHDTVYWYQQGPGQDPQFLISFYEKMQSDKGSIPDRFSAQQFSDYHSELNMSSLELGDSALYFCASSHNRGSYTFGSGTRLTVV.

The genes are TRBV19 and TRBJ1-1; weak D call: TRBD1 (5 bases). The germline V gene has CDR1 LNHDA and CDR2 SQIVND (reference sequence). The CDR3 has 13 amino acids. The germline V and J ends were trimmed by 2 bases and 5 bases, with 9 bases remaining between them. The CDR3, as DNA: TGTGCCAGTAGTATACAGGGTCGAACTGAAGCTTTCTTT. This sequence encodes CASSIQGRTEAFF.

The chain recombines TRBV5-5 with TRBJ1-4, with 7 bases identical to TRBD1. Losses at the gene ends were 2 bases for V and 8 bases for J; bases not matched to a gene: 6. From germline, CDR1 is SGHKS and CDR2 YYEKEE (reference sequence). The CDR3 has 14 amino acids. The DNA of the CDR3 is TGTGCCAGCAGCTTACAGACAGGGAGGGAAAAACTGTTTTTT. Translating gives CASSLQTGREKLFF.

This clone was detected only once. The chain recombines TRBV2 with TRBJ1-4; a weak D match, TRBD1 (6 bases). CDR1 and CDR2 from the germline V gene are SNHLY and FYNNEI. The V and J ends lost 10 bases and 0 bases respectively, with 15 bases between them. This CDR3 spans 15 amino acids. The CDR3 DNA follows: TGTGCCACCCAATACGGGACACCAACTAATGAAAAACTGTTTTTT. Encoded protein: CATQYGTPTNEKLFF. Filled out from reference TRBV2 and TRBJ1-4, the complete variable domain reads EPEVTQTPSHQVTQMGQEVILRCVPISNHLYFYWYRQILGQKVEFLVSFYNNEISEKSEIFDDQFSVERPDGSNFTLKIRSTKLEDSAMYFCATQYGTPTNEKLFFGSGTQLSVL.

This clone was observed a single time. CDR3 DNA sequence: TGTGCCAGCAGCGCGGGTGGATCCTACGAGCAGTACTTC. It yields the protein CASSAGGSYEQYF. This chain links TRBV9 with TRBJ2-7; D not certain. Trimming took off 3 bases at V and 1 base at J, with 8 bases between the two ends. Looked up from germline, CDR1 is SGDLS and CDR2 is YYNGEE. The CDR3 consists of 13 residues. Full variable domain (outside the CDR3, taken from reference TRBV9 and TRBJ2-7): DSGVTQTPKHLITATGQRVTLRCSPRSGDLSVYWYQQSLDQGLQFLIQYYNGEERAKGNILERFSAQQFPDLHSELNLSSLELGDSALYFCASSAGGSYEQYFGPGTRLTVT.

V gene TRBV7-9 combines with J gene TRBJ2-3; a weak D match, TRBD2 (7 bases). V lost 1 base, J lost 2 bases, and 13 bases lay in between. The CDR3 is 16 residues long. The germline V gene has CDR1 SEHNR and CDR2 FQNEAQ (reference sequence). The CDR3 DNA reads as TGTGCCAGCAGCTTAGATACGGGGGGCCACACAGATACGCAGTATTTT. Amino acid sequence: CASSLDTGGHTDTQYF. The full variable domain, rest sourced from reference TRBV7-9 and TRBJ2-3, is DTGVSQNPRHKITKRGQNVTFRCDPISEHNRLYWYRQTLGQGPEFLTYFQNEAQLEKSRLLSDRFSAERPKGSFSTLEIQRTEQGDSAMYLCASSLDTGGHTDTQYFGPGTRLTVL.

J is TRBJ2-1 and V is TRBV7-2, with TRBD2 as a possible D gene (5 bases). Trimming left V 1 base short and J 7 bases short, with 11 bases between. CDR3 length: 14 amino acids. Germline V gene lookup returns CDR1 SGHTA and CDR2 FQGNSA. CDR3 nucleotides: TGTGCCAGCAGCTTAGTCAATGGCGGGAATGAGCAGTTCTTC. Its translation is CASSLVNGGNEQFF.

The rearrangement links TRBV11-2 to TRBJ2-1, with 11 bases identical to TRBD2. Germline V lookup: CDR1 SGHAT, CDR2 FQNNGV. V lost 2 bases to trimming and J lost 6 bases; unmatched junction nucleotides: 9. The CDR3 length is 17 residues. This CDR3 reads CASSLRRTSGSSNEQFF. CDR3 coding DNA: TGTGCCAGCAGCTTAAGGCGAACTAGCGGGAGTTCCAATGAGCAGTTCTTC.

V and J are TRBV6-5 and TRBJ1-1, with D hard to call. The CDR3 contains 16 residues. V shed 4 bases and J shed 1 base, with 16 bases lying between them. Germline V CDR1 and CDR2: MNHEY, SVGAGI. CDR3: CASSSHRRTGNTEAFF. The CDR3 DNA is TGTGCCAGCAGTTCCCACCGGAGGACGGGGAACACTGAAGCTTTCTTT.

The chain is built from TRBV5-1 and TRBJ2-7; TRBD1 is a possible D gene (6 bases). Germline CDR1 is SGHRS and CDR2 is YFSETQ. The CDR3 runs 14 residues. Trimming stripped 7 bases from V and 0 bases from J, with 14 bases between. CDR3 coding DNA: TGCGCCAGCCGATTCCGGGACACCTCCTACGAGCAGTACTTC. Its translation: CASRFRDTSYEQYF.

The J gene is TRBJ2-1, the V gene TRBV7-9; the match to TRBD2 covers 8 bases. The V gene end was trimmed by 5 bases and the J gene end by 7 bases; junction bases not matched to a gene: 10. There are 15 residues in the CDR3. Germline loops: CDR1 SEHNR, CDR2 FQNEAQ (reference sequence). CDR3 DNA sequence: TGTGCCAGCAGCGTTTTAGCGGGGCCTGGGAATGAGCAGTTCTTC. This sequence encodes CASSVLAGPGNEQFF.

This chain joins TRBV19 and TRBJ1-5; 11 nucleotides align to TRBD1. Trimming cost V 4 bases and J 4 bases; bases outside gene matches: 6. The CDR3 is 16 amino acids. Germline CDR1 is LNHDA and CDR2 is SQIVND (reference sequence). CDR3 in DNA: TGTGCCAGTAGTAGGGGACAGGGGGAGAGGAATCAGCCCCAGCATTTT. It specifies CASSRGQGERNQPQHF.

This clone has just one count. V is TRBV28 and J is TRBJ1-1; D perhaps matches TRBD1 (5 bases). The germline V gene has CDR1 MDHEN and CDR2 SYDVKM. V lost 5 bases to trimming and J lost 1 base, with 11 bases between them. The CDR3 runs to 14 residues. The CDR3 DNA is TGTGCCAGCAGTCTGCATCAGGGGAACACTGAAGCTTTCTTT. It translates to CASSLHQGNTEAFF.

The J gene is TRBJ1-1, the V gene TRBV25-1, with D perhaps TRBD1 (5 bases). CDR3 length: 14 residues. The germline V gene encodes CDR1 MGHDK and CDR2 SYGVNS. V lost 7 bases and J lost 3, with 15 bases in between. CDR3 DNA sequence: TGTGCCAGCAAGCTTGACAGACGAGACACTGAAGCTTTCTTT. Its translation is CASKLDRRDTEAFF.

For the CDR3, the DNA is TGTGCCAGCAGCTTTGGGACAGGGACTAACTATGGCTACACCTTC. It codes for CASSFGTGTNYGYTF. The genes are TRBV13 and TRBJ1-2; 9 nucleotides line up with TRBD1. CDR3 length equals 15 residues. Germline CDR1 is PRHDT and CDR2 is FYEKMQ (reference sequence). V gave up 3 bases and J gave up 0 bases; unmatched junction bases: 2.

The J gene is TRBJ2-5, the V gene TRBV5-1; maybe TRBD1 (5 bases). Deletions cut 2 bases from V and 2 bases from J, with 19 bases between. The CDR3 extends over 17 amino acids. Per germline, CDR1 SGHRS and CDR2 YFSETQ. The CDR3 protein is CASSLRGTGILQETQYF. The CDR3 bases are TGCGCCAGCAGCTTACGCGGTACAGGAATTTTACAAGAGACCCAGTACTTC.

The CDR3 nucleotides are TGTGCCAGCAGCTCCAGGACAGGGGGCACAGATACGCAGTATTTT. It encodes CASSSRTGGTDTQYF. V gene TRBV7-2 combines with J gene TRBJ2-3; 9 nucleotides match TRBD1. With V trimmed by 4 bases and J by 1 base, 3 bases remained unmatched. Germline loops: CDR1 SGHTA, CDR2 FQGNSA. The CDR3 consists of 15 residues.

A few counts support this clone. The chain joins TRBV5-1 to TRBJ2-1; TRBD2 matches 12 bases. The CDR3 extends over 15 amino acids. With 2 bases clipped from V and 6 bases from J, the junction kept 3 bases outside the gene matches. In germline, CDR1 is SGHRS, CDR2 YFSETQ. The CDR3 reads CASSLLAGGINEQFF. DNA of the CDR3: TGCGCCAGCAGCTTACTAGCGGGGGGAATCAATGAGCAGTTCTTC.

V usage is TRBV5-1 and J usage is TRBJ1-1; D not certain. This CDR3 has 14 residues. V was cut by 1 base and J by 0 bases, with 7 bases left in between. Per the germline V gene, CDR1 is SGHRS and CDR2 is YFSETQ. DNA of the CDR3: TGCGCCAGCAGCTTGTCCCAGGTGAACACTGAAGCTTTCTTT. Translation gives CASSLSQVNTEAFF.

The DNA for the CDR3 is TGTGCCAGCAGTGAAGATAGCGGGAGGCGCAATGAGCAGTTCTTC. This translates into CASSEDSGRRNEQFF. The J gene is TRBJ2-1, the V gene TRBV6-1; 10 nucleotides align to TRBD2. CDR3 length: 15 residues. V shed 1 base, J shed 6 bases, and the junction held 3 bases outside the gene matches. CDR1 is MNHNS and CDR2 is SASEGT in the germline V gene.

The J gene is TRBJ2-1, the V gene TRBV19; D is unresolved. CDR1 and CDR2 (germline): LNHDA, SQIVND (reference sequence). V was shortened by 5 bases and J by 4 bases, with 3 bases between the two germline ends. The CDR3 runs 11 residues. DNA of the CDR3: TGTGCCAGTAGTGTATACAATGAGCAGTTCTTC. Translating gives CASSVYNEQFF.

The chain employs TRBV4-3 and TRBJ1-6; the match to TRBD1 covers 9 bases. V trimming: 0 bases; J trimming: 3 bases; junction bases outside the gene matches: 3. CDR3 length equals 17 residues. Per the germline V gene, CDR1 is LGHNA and CDR2 is YSLEER. In DNA, the CDR3 is TGCGCCAGCAGCCAAGAAACAGGGGGCGACTATAATTCACCCCTCCACTTT. Translated, it gives CASSQETGGDYNSPLHF.

The rearrangement uses TRBV21-1 and TRBJ2-3; the D call in the table, TRBD2, was not verified against the DNA. TRBV21-1 represents a pseudogene. CDR3 length equals 17 residues. The CDR3: CASSKLTSGTRTDTQYF. In DNA, the CDR3 is TGTGCCAGCAGCAAACTGACTAGCGGTACACGCACAGATACGCAGTATTTT.

In DNA form, the CDR3 reads TGCAGCGTTGAAGACAGGGGGAGCTCCTACGAGCAGTACTTC. Residues: CSVEDRGSSYEQYF. The gene calls are TRBV29-1 and TRBJ2-7, with 7 bases matching TRBD1. Germline values: CDR1 SQVTM, CDR2 ANQGSEA. The V gene end was trimmed by 0 bases and the J gene end by 0 bases; junction bases not matched to a gene: 2. The CDR3 totals 14 residues.

The gene calls are TRBV9 and TRBJ1-2, with D hard to call. The germline V gene encodes CDR1 SGDLS and CDR2 YYNGEE. CDR3 size: 15 residues. Trimming left V 1 base short and J 10 bases short, with 20 bases between. CDR3 nucleotides: TGTGCCAGCAGCGTAAATCCGGGCTTAAGCGGTTACTACACCTTC. The encoded protein is CASSVNPGLSGYYTF.

The table lists this clone with a few counts. V gene TRBV7-6 combines with J gene TRBJ2-7; 7 bases are a match to TRBD1. Germline loops: CDR1 SGHVS, CDR2 FNYEAQ. The CDR3 spans 13 residues. The V segment lost 5 bases and the J segment 2 bases; nucleotides outside the gene matches: 3. The CDR3 protein is CASSLGTAYEQYF. For the CDR3, the DNA is TGTGCCAGCAGCCTTGGGACAGCCTACGAGCAGTACTTC. Full variable domain (missing parts from reference TRBV7-6 and TRBJ2-7): GAGVSQSPRYKVTKRGQDVALRCDPISGHVSLYWYRQALGQGPEFLTYFNYEAQQDKSGLPNDRFSAERPEGSISTLTIQRTEQRDSAMYRCASSLGTAYEQYFGPGTRLTVT.

The chain links TRBV7-2 to TRBJ2-7, with TRBD1 as a possible D gene (6 bases). The CDR3 is 14 amino acids. From germline, CDR1 is SGHTA and CDR2 FQGNSA. Trimming cost V 2 bases and J 3 bases, with 11 bases left between them. The CDR3 region is CASSLSTGLYEQYF. The CDR3 DNA follows: TGTGCCAGCAGCTTATCGACAGGCCTCTACGAGCAGTACTTC. Drawing the rest from reference TRBV7-2 and TRBJ2-7, the complete variable domain is GAGVSQSPSNKVTEKGKDVELRCDPISGHTALYWYRQSLGQGLEFLIYFQGNSAPDKSGLPSDRFSAERTGGSVSTLTIQRTQQEDSAVYLCASSLSTGLYEQYFGPGTRLTVT.

The CDR3 sequence: CSVADSSGSITGELFF. DNA for the CDR3: TGCAGCGTTGCTGATTCTAGCGGGAGTATCACCGGGGAGCTGTTTTTT. The chain is built from TRBV29-1 and TRBJ2-2; 10 positions match TRBD2. After removal of 4 bases from V and 4 bases from J, the junction contained 9 bases not matched to a gene. This CDR3 has 16 amino acids. From germline, CDR1 is SQVTM and CDR2 ANQGSEA.